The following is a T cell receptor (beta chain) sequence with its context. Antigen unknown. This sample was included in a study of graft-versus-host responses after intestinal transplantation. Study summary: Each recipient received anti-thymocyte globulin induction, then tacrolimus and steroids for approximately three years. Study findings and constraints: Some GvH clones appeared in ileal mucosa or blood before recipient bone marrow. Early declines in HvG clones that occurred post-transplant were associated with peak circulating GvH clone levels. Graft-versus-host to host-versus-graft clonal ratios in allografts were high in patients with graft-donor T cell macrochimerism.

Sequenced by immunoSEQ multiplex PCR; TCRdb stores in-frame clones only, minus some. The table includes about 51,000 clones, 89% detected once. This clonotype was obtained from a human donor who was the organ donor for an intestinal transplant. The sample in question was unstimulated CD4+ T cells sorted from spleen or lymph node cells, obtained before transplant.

The CDR3, as DNA: TGTGCCAGCAGCCCTTCCGGGACTGTCTACAATGAGCAGTTCTTC. This encodes CASSPSGTVYNEQFF. The rearrangement joins TRBV7-3 to TRBJ2-1; a weak D match, TRBD2 (6 bases). Trimming removed 5 bases at V and 3 bases at J, with 14 bases between. The CDR3 runs to 15 residues. The germline CDR1 and CDR2 sequences are SGHTA and FQGTGA.